Presented here are 9 T cell receptor beta chains from one specimen sequenced in a study of cytotoxic CD8 clonotypes in ibrutinib-treated CLL (dated by TCRdb to 2020 to 2022). In light of the paper, this sample's time point label describes: roughly 23 months on ibrutinib. The library relied on the immunoSEQ multiplex PCR assay. Imported from immuneACCESS, the table was reduced by TCRdb to in-frame sequences with V and J called. These copies leave out some clones; in studies compared against another copy, an unresolved V gene accounts for under half, and the cause of the remainder is not known. The table for this sample lists approximately 210,000 clones; over 60% of them were counted only once. The top ten hold roughly 12% of the sample. The sample was PBMCs, taken after 24 months of ibrutinib treatment. Source of these receptors: a human donor with chronic lymphocytic leukemia.

This chain joins TRBV5-1 and TRBJ2-7; 8 positions agree with TRBD2. Per germline, CDR1 SGHRS and CDR2 YFSETQ. V was clipped by 0 bases and J by 5 bases; unmatched bases: 10. The CDR3 runs to 16 residues. CDR3 DNA: TGCGCCAGCAGCTTGGTCTCCGGGAGGGCCCTGAACGAGCAGTACTTC. Its translation is CASSLVSGRALNEQYF.

This clone appeared a few times. CDR3 in amino acids: CASSLAGDRYEQYF. CDR3 in DNA: TGTGCCAGCAGCTTAGCCGGTGATCGCTACGAGCAGTACTTC. This sequence joins TRBV7-2 and TRBJ2-7; D is unresolved. Trimming removed 0 bases from V and 3 bases from J, with 9 bases in between. This CDR3 comprises 14 residues. The V gene's germline CDR1 is SGHTA and CDR2 FQGNSA.

The chain carries TRBV11-2 and TRBJ2-6, with 7 bases matching TRBD2. Looked up from germline, CDR1 is SGHAT and CDR2 is FQNNGV. CDR3 length: 17 amino acids. V lost 4 bases and J lost 2; bases outside the gene matches: 8. The CDR3, as DNA: TGTGCCAGCAGCTCACGCGGGGGTCACGCTGGGGCCAACGTCCTGACTTTC. Translated, it gives CASSSRGGHAGANVLTF.

The chain joins TRBV4-2 to TRBJ2-5; possibly TRBD1 or TRBD2 for D (5 bases each). The V end lost 2 bases, the J end lost 5 bases, and 18 bases lay between the germline ends. The CDR3 loop spans 16 amino acids. Germline CDR1 is LGHNA and CDR2 is YNFKEQ. DNA of the CDR3: TGTGCCAGCAGCCAAAAGGGACGGACTCCCACCGAGACCCAGTACTTC. As protein: CASSQKGRTPTETQYF.

The chain recombines TRBV4-1 with TRBJ2-7; 8 nucleotides line up with TRBD2. CDR1 is MGHRA, CDR2 YSYEKL, per germline. The CDR3 runs to 16 residues. With V trimmed by 3 bases and J by 4 bases, 11 bases remained unmatched. The DNA of the CDR3 is TGCGCCAGCAGCCAGCTGGGGAGCGGGAGACGGTACGAGCAGTACTTC. Protein product: CASSQLGSGRRYEQYF.

This chain connects TRBV7-2 to TRBJ2-6; TRBD1 agrees at 9 bases. CDR1 is SGHTA, CDR2 FQGNSA, per germline. The CDR3 spans 18 residues. Trimming removed 6 bases from V and 4 bases from J; junction bases left unmatched: 13. The CDR3 nucleotides are TGTGCCAGCAGTGAAACCGGGACAGGGAATTCAGGGGCCAACGTCCTGACTTTC. The encoded protein is CASSETGTGNSGANVLTF.

This chain joins TRBV11-3 and TRBJ1-1, with TRBD1 as a possible D gene (6 bases). CDR1 SGHNT and CDR2 YENEEA come from the germline V gene. This CDR3 contains 13 residues. The V end lost 5 bases, the J end lost 4 bases, and 11 bases lay between the germline ends. CDR3 nucleotide sequence: TGTGCCAGCAGCCCTGAAGGGGGCACTGAAGCTTTCTTT. Its translation is CASSPEGGTEAFF.

V is TRBV27 and J is TRBJ2-7, with 8 positions matching TRBD1. The V gene end was trimmed by 5 bases and the J gene end by 1 base; junction bases not matched to a gene: 7. The CDR3 is 15 amino acids. Germline CDR1 reads MNHEY; CDR2 reads SMNVEV (reference sequence). The CDR3 DNA follows: TGTGCCAGCAGTCTTTCGACAGGGGCATCCTACGAGCAGTACTTC. This codes for CASSLSTGASYEQYF.

The rearrangement joins TRBV9 to TRBJ2-1; 10 nucleotides match TRBD2. This CDR3 is built from 17 residues. The junction had 5 bases not matched to a gene; V was cut back by 0 bases and J by 2 bases. Looked up from germline, CDR1 is SGDLS and CDR2 is YYNGEE. The CDR3 DNA sequence: TGTGCCAGCAGCGTAGCGGCAGCGGGAGGGACCTACAATGAGCAGTTCTTC. Translated, it gives CASSVAAAGGTYNEQFF. Together with reference TRBV9 and TRBJ2-1, the CDR3 gives the full variable domain: DSGVTQTPKHLITATGQRVTLRCSPRSGDLSVYWYQQSLDQGLQFLIQYYNGEERAKGNILERFSAQQFPDLHSELNLSSLELGDSALYFCASSVAAAGGTYNEQFFGPGTRLTVL.